Below are 23 T cell receptor beta chains sequenced from a single sample in a study of T cell repertoires in cytomegalovirus infection (dated by TCRdb to between 2018 and 2021). TCRdb shows the sequencer as Illumina HiSeq 1500. TCRdb ran its own pipeline on the public reads, namely fastp trimming at Q25 and MiXCR clone calling, and kept in-frame beta chains. Every CDR3 protein is listed once, alongside the most common genes and DNA of its rows. Here the sample has approximately 730,000 distinct CDR3 sequences; about 29% occur a single time. The ten largest clones represent about an eighth of the sample. Reading the label with the study, this specimen's treatment or condition is: in vitro stimulation with specific CMV peptide epitopes to enrich CMV-specific T cells. For these TCRs, the target antigens are not known. The source was cultured CD8+ T cells from PBMCs, collected from culture after CMV antigen stimulation. These receptors originate from a human donor in good health (CMV status not recorded). Some clones in this sample may be carry-over from other donors' samples.

The gene calls are TRBV2 and TRBJ1-2; 7 bases are shared with TRBD1. In germline, CDR1 is SNHLY, CDR2 FYNNEI. The length of the CDR3 is 18 residues. V was pared by 4 bases and J by 4 bases, with 18 bases of the junction left unmatched. CDR3 amino acids: CASSARNTITTGPYGYTF. In DNA form, the CDR3 reads TGTGCCAGCAGTGCCCGAAACACTATCACGACAGGGCCCTATGGCTACACCTTC.

This clonotype was seen a handful of times. The rearrangement uses TRBV19 and TRBJ2-7, with TRBD1 identical over 9 bases. The V gene's germline CDR1 is LNHDA and CDR2 SQIVND (reference sequence). V gave up 5 bases and J gave up 0 bases; unmatched junction bases: 5. The CDR3 has 15 amino acids. The CDR3 is CASSVDRGDSYEQYF. The DNA of the CDR3 is TGTGCCAGTAGTGTGGACAGGGGCGACTCCTACGAGCAGTACTTC.

V is TRBV12-3 or TRBV12-4 and J is TRBJ2-7; D gene ambiguous. Trimming pared 1 base from V and 6 bases from J, leaving 7 bases between. This CDR3 comprises 12 residues. Here the CDR3 reads CASSLGDSEQYF. The CDR3 DNA follows: TGTGCCAGCAGTTTAGGGGATAGCGAGCAGTACTTC.

The chain links TRBV23-1 to TRBJ1-2; D uncertain. TRBV23-1 carries the ORF label, with uncertain function. The CDR3 totals 18 residues. The V end lost 4 bases, the J end lost 5 bases, and 26 bases lay between the germline ends. The CDR3 region has the DNA TGCGCCAGCAGTCGGGGAAGGTCTCATGGGCCAGGCGATTATGGCTACACCTTC. It specifies CASSRGRSHGPGDYGYTF.

The V and J genes are TRBV7-3 and TRBJ2-5, with D maybe TRBD1 (6 bases). In germline, CDR1 is SGHTA, CDR2 FQGTGA. V was shortened by 5 bases and J by 4 bases, with 14 bases between the two germline ends. The CDR3 is made up of 14 amino acids. CDR3 sequence: CASSPPGQVETQYF. CDR3 nucleotide sequence: TGTGCCAGCAGCCCCCCGGGACAAGTAGAGACCCAGTACTTC.

V is TRBV7-9 and J is TRBJ1-3, with no clear D. This CDR3 comprises 16 residues. V shed 4 bases and J shed 0 bases, with 13 bases lying between them. CDR1 and CDR2 (germline): SEHNR, FQNEAQ (reference sequence). The CDR3 nucleotides read TGTGCCAGCAGCTCAGCCGGAGCGAGCTCTGGAAACACCATATATTTT. Its translation: CASSSAGASSGNTIYF. Using reference TRBV7-9 and TRBJ1-3 for the parts outside the CDR3, the full variable domain is DTGVSQNPRHKITKRGQNVTFRCDPISEHNRLYWYRQTLGQGPEFLTYFQNEAQLEKSRLLSDRFSAERPKGSFSTLEIQRTEQGDSAMYLCASSSAGASSGNTIYFGEGSWLTVV.

This clonotype has more than one count but fewer than ten. CDR3 in DNA: TGTGCCAGCAGTGGGGGACAGTTTCTACCTCCACAGCCCCAGCATTTT. It is translated as CASSGGQFLPPQPQHF. The genes are TRBV6-1 and TRBJ1-5; 7 bases fit TRBD1. Trimming removed 4 bases from V and 7 bases from J; junction bases left unmatched: 13. CDR3 size: 16 residues. Germline V gene sequence: CDR1 MNHNS, CDR2 SASEGT.

This clonotype was counted at least ten times. The chain is built from TRBV7-2 and TRBJ2-4; TRBD1 might be the D (5 bases). Trimming took 3 bases from V and 2 from J, leaving 14 bases between them. This CDR3 comprises 16 residues. Per the germline V gene, CDR1 is SGHTA and CDR2 is FQGNSA. The CDR3 DNA reads TGTGCCAGCAGCTTCTGGGGCGGAGCCTCCAAAAACATTCAGTACTTC. Translating it yields CASSFWGGASKNIQYF.

The chain joins TRBV4-2 to TRBJ1-2; no reliable D call. The CDR3 contains 15 residues. The ends were cut back, 1 base at V and 2 bases at J, with 11 bases in the middle. Germline CDR1 reads LGHNA; CDR2 reads YNFKEQ. CDR3 loop: CASSQAFDLNYGYTF. In DNA, the CDR3 is TGTGCCAGCAGCCAAGCTTTTGATCTAAACTATGGCTACACCTTC.

The rearrangement uses TRBV29-1 and TRBJ1-2; D unclear. Germline loops: CDR1 SQVTM, CDR2 ANQGSEA. This CDR3 comprises 13 residues. Deletions cut 3 bases from V and 4 bases from J, with 12 bases between. As DNA, the CDR3 is TGCAGCGTTGATTTTAGCAGTGCCTATGGCTACACCTTC. Its protein product is CSVDFSSAYGYTF.

The chain joins TRBV11-2 to TRBJ1-1, with a possible D match to TRBD1 (6 bases). Germline V gives CDR1 SGHAT, CDR2 FQNNGV. The CDR3 consists of 14 residues. Trimming cost V 4 bases and J 3 bases, with 12 bases left between them. This chain's CDR3 is CASSSAGVDTEAFF. The CDR3 nucleotides are TGTGCCAGCAGCTCCGCAGGGGTCGACACTGAAGCTTTCTTT.

The V and J genes are TRBV28 and TRBJ2-5; 8 bases line up with TRBD1. This CDR3 is built from 16 residues. V shed 5 bases and J 6 bases; nucleotides not matched to a gene: 14. Germline V gene data show CDR1 as MDHEN and CDR2 as SYDVKM. The CDR3 region has the DNA TGTGCCAGCAGTCCTCGACAGGGGAGGAACCGACAGACCCAGTACTTC. This sequence encodes CASSPRQGRNRQTQYF.

Concerning this clonotype itself: Being one base from a much bigger clone, this may be a read error. The gene calls are TRBV7-9 and TRBJ2-3; possible D gene TRBD1, 5 bases. The CDR3 is made up of 16 amino acids. Between the trimmed V and J ends, which lost 6 bases and 4 bases, there was a span of 20 bases. Germline V gene sequence: CDR1 SEHNR, CDR2 FQNEAQ (reference sequence). The CDR3 DNA is TGTGCCAGCAGGCCCTGGGGCAGTCGCAGCCCAGATACGCAGTATTTT. This gives the protein CASRPWGSRSPDTQYF.

This rearrangement joins TRBV9 to TRBJ2-5, with a weak D call TRBD2 (7 bases). CDR1 SGDLS and CDR2 YYNGEE come from the germline V gene. The V and J ends lost 5 bases and 2 bases respectively, with 16 bases between them. This CDR3 contains 15 residues. CDR3 nucleotides: TGTGCCAGCAGTTGGGCGGGGGCCCCACAAGAGACCCAGTACTTC. Its protein is CASSWAGAPQETQYF.

This clonotype has only a few counts. The chain employs TRBV11-2 and TRBJ2-1; 11 nucleotides agree with TRBD2. V lost 3 bases and J lost 10; bases outside the gene matches: 17. The CDR3 sequence is 18 residues long. Germline V gene lookup returns CDR1 SGHAT and CDR2 FQNNGV. The CDR3 coding sequence is TGTGCCAGCAGCTTCGGGGTGGTAGCGGGGGGGGGATGGGACGAGCAGTTCTTC. This encodes CASSFGVVAGGGWDEQFF.

This clonotype was detected many times. The chain carries TRBV7-6 and TRBJ2-6; the D is unclear. Looked up from germline, CDR1 is SGHVS and CDR2 is FNYEAQ. This CDR3 has 14 amino acids. V gave up 2 bases and J gave up 4 bases, with 6 bases separating them. CDR3 residues: CASSLTGGANVLTF. The CDR3 DNA reads TGTGCCAGCAGCTTAACTGGGGGGGCCAACGTCCTGACTTTC.

This clonotype occurred a few times. The chain combines TRBV6-2 or TRBV6-3 with TRBJ1-2; the match to TRBD1 covers 7 bases. CDR3 length: 18 amino acids. In germline, CDR1 is MNHEY, CDR2 SVGEGT. Losses at the gene ends were 6 bases for V and 13 bases for J; bases not matched to a gene: 29. The CDR3 spells CASRRGSRGIIRELWATF. The DNA for the CDR3 is TGTGCCAGCAGACGCGGCAGCAGGGGGATCATCCGGGAACTATGGGCCACCTTC.

The chain joins TRBV6-1 to TRBJ2-7, with D possibly TRBD2 on 5 matching bases. There are 16 residues in the CDR3. Trimming stripped 3 bases from V and 6 bases from J, with 21 bases between. The germline V gene encodes CDR1 MNHNS and CDR2 SASEGT. The CDR3: CASSEARTPAWREQYF. The CDR3 bases are TGTGCCAGCAGTGAGGCCCGGACTCCTGCCTGGCGCGAGCAGTACTTC.

In its sample, this clonotype was seen a few times. The chain has TRBV6-5 and TRBJ2-1; 10 positions agree with TRBD2. CDR3 length equals 15 residues. The ends lost 0 bases at V and 7 bases at J; junction bases unmatched: 3. Germline CDR1 MNHEY, CDR2 SVGAGI. Here the CDR3 reads CASSYSKGLANEQFF. CDR3 DNA sequence: TGTGCCAGCAGTTACTCGAAGGGACTAGCGAATGAGCAGTTCTTC.

Comments on this clonotype: This may arise from a read error, as a much more abundant clone is one base away. This chain links TRBV27 with TRBJ2-1; maybe TRBD2 (6 bases). The V gene's germline CDR1 is MNHEY and CDR2 SMNVEV (reference sequence). The CDR3 sequence is 12 residues long. This CDR3 is CTSSGEGNEQFF. The CDR3 DNA reads as TGTACCAGCTCGGGGGAAGGTAATGAGCAGTTCTTC.

V is TRBV10-3 and J is TRBJ2-1; 7 positions match TRBD2. The CDR3 contains 12 residues. Germline trimming cut 8 bases from V and 4 bases from J; bases unmatched to any gene: 2. Germline CDR1 is ENHRY and CDR2 is SYGVKD. The CDR3, as DNA: TGTGCCATCGCGGGGGATTACAATGAGCAGTTCTTC. Its protein is CAIAGDYNEQFF.

This clonotype was counted only a few times. V and J are TRBV7-9 and TRBJ2-7; 9 nucleotides align to TRBD1. Germline CDR1 and CDR2: SEHNR and FQNEAQ (reference sequence). The V segment lost 9 bases and the J segment 2 bases; nucleotides outside the gene matches: 5. The CDR3 length is 13 residues. Written as DNA, the CDR3 is TGTGCCAGTACAGGGGGCTCTACCTACGAGCAGTACGTC. Translated, it gives CASTGGSTYEQYV.

This clonotype showed up just a few times. The J gene is TRBJ1-5, the V gene TRBV19, with a weak D call TRBD1 (5 bases). Germline-derived CDR1 and CDR2 are LNHDA and SQIVND (reference sequence). The V end was cut by 2 bases, the J end by 5 bases, with 13 bases between. The CDR3 loop spans 15 amino acids. Here the CDR3 reads CASSIRGNEHQPQHF. DNA for the CDR3: TGTGCCAGTAGTATACGGGGGAACGAACATCAGCCCCAGCATTTT.